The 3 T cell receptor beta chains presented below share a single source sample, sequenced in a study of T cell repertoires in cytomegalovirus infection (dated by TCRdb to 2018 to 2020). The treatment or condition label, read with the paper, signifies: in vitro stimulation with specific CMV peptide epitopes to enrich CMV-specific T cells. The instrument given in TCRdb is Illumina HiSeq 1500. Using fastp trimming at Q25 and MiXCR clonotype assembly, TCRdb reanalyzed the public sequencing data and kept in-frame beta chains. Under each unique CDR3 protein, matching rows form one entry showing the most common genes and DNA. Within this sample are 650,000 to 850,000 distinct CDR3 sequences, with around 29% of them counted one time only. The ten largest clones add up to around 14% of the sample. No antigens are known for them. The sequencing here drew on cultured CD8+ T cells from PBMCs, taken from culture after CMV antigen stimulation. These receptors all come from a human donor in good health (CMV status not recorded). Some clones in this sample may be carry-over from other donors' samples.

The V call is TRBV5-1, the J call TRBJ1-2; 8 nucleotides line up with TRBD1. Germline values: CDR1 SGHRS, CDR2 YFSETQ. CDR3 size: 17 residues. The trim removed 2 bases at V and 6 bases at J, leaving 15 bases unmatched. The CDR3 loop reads CASSFIGTGLKGNGYTF. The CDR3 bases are TGCGCCAGCAGCTTTATTGGGACAGGCCTAAAAGGCAATGGCTACACCTTC.

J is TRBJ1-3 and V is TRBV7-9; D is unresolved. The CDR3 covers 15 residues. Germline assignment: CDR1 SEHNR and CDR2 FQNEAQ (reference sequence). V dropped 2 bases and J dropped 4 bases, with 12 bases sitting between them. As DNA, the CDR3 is TGTGCCAGCAGCTTACTCGACAAGCTAGGAAACACCATATATTTT. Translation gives CASSLLDKLGNTIYF.

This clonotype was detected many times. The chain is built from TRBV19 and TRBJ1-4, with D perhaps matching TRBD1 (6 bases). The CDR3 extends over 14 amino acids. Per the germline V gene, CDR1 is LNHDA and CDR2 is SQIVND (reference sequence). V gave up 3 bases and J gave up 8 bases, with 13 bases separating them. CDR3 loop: CASSIRGAPEKLFF. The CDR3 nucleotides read TGTGCCAGTAGTATCCGGGGGGCGCCGGAAAAACTGTTTTTT.